This is a list of T cell receptor beta chains from one sample in a study of vaccination effects on CD4 cells after COVID-19. Only in-frame clones appear in the TCRdb table, and some are missing; sequencing was by immunoSEQ multiplex PCR. The sample shows over 30,000 clones, roughly four fifths of them seen only once. Which antigens these TCRs recognize remains unknown. This sample comprised CD4+ T cells from PBMCs cultured with HCoV-NL63 spike peptides, obtained after COVID-19 vaccination. The receptors shown here come from a human donor who received a COVID-19 vaccine. Some clones in this sample may be carry-over from other donors' samples. The CDR3 runs from the conserved cysteine through the conserved F or W. The order of the fields is clone size, D gene, J gene, V gene, CDR3 protein, CDR3 DNA. D genes are given only for firm matches. Rows may omit the clone size; those that give it use once, few, many or a size class.

clone_size: .; d_call: TRBD1; j_call: TRBJ1-1; v_call: TRBV28; cdr3_aa: CASSWTGGNTEAFF; cdr3_nt: TGTGCCAGCAGTTGGACAGGGGGTAACACTGAAGCTTTCTTT
clone_size: few; d_call: .; j_call: TRBJ1-4; v_call: TRBV6-5; cdr3_aa: CATRGGEKLFF; cdr3_nt: TGTGCCACACGAGGGGGTGAAAAACTGTTTTTT
clone_size: .; d_call: .; j_call: TRBJ2-5; v_call: TRBV5-1; cdr3_aa: CASSLGTRGGETQYF; cdr3_nt: TGCGCCAGCAGCTTGGGTACCAGGGGTGGAGAGACCCAGTACTTC
clone_size: .; d_call: TRBD2; j_call: TRBJ2-6; v_call: TRBV27; cdr3_aa: CASSSGGAGANVLTF; cdr3_nt: TGTGCCTCATCAAGCGGGGGGGCCGGGGCCAACGTCCTGACTTTC
clone_size: .; d_call: TRBD2; j_call: TRBJ2-1; v_call: TRBV6-6; cdr3_aa: CASSSPSGGFYNEQFF; cdr3_nt: TGTGCCAGCAGTTCCCCTAGCGGGGGGTTCTACAATGAGCAGTTCTTC
clone_size: .; d_call: .; j_call: TRBJ2-5; v_call: TRBV6-6; cdr3_aa: CASRPPLMGGQETQYF; cdr3_nt: TGTGCCAGCAGACCTCCTCTGATGGGGGGCCAAGAGACCCAGTACTTC
clone_size: few; d_call: TRBD1; j_call: TRBJ1-3; v_call: TRBV14; cdr3_aa: CASSRGLGNTIYF; cdr3_nt: TGTGCCAGCAGCAGGGGGCTAGGAAACACCATATATTTT
clone_size: .; d_call: TRBD2; j_call: TRBJ2-3; v_call: TRBV7-3; cdr3_aa: CASSLGPGGDTQYF; cdr3_nt: TGTGCCAGCAGCTTAGGGCCGGGGGGGGATACGCAGTATTTT
clone_size: .; d_call: .; j_call: TRBJ2-3; v_call: TRBV21-1; cdr3_aa: CASPSGGRTRTDTQYF; cdr3_nt: TGTGCCAGCCCGAGCGGGGGCCGAACCCGCACAGATACGCAGTATTTT
clone_size: .; d_call: TRBD2; j_call: TRBJ2-3; v_call: TRBV5-4; cdr3_aa: CASSLPGLAGGDTQYF; cdr3_nt: TGTGCCAGCAGCTTGCCTGGACTAGCGGGGGGGGATACGCAGTATTTT
clone_size: .; d_call: .; j_call: TRBJ2-5; v_call: TRBV19; cdr3_aa: CASTRKGGRGANQETQYF; cdr3_nt: TGTGCCAGTACCAGAAAAGGGGGGAGAGGGGCAAACCAAGAGACCCAGTACTTC
clone_size: .; d_call: .; j_call: TRBJ2-5; v_call: TRBV24-1; cdr3_aa: CATSDYQGFRETQYF; cdr3_nt: TGTGCCACCAGTGATTACCAGGGTTTCAGGGAGACCCAGTACTTC
clone_size: .; d_call: .; j_call: TRBJ1-2; v_call: TRBV7-3; cdr3_aa: CASSLQANYGYTF; cdr3_nt: TGTGCCAGCAGCTTACAGGCTAACTATGGCTACACCTTC
clone_size: .; d_call: TRBD1; j_call: TRBJ2-2; v_call: TRBV5-5; cdr3_aa: CASSSGQVDGELFF; cdr3_nt: TGTGCCAGCAGCTCAGGACAGGTAGACGGGGAGCTGTTTTTT
clone_size: .; d_call: .; j_call: TRBJ1-2; v_call: TRBV6-5; cdr3_aa: CASSQRTGWSGYTF; cdr3_nt: TGTGCCAGCAGTCAACGAACAGGGTGGTCTGGCTACACCTTC
clone_size: .; d_call: TRBD1; j_call: TRBJ2-2; v_call: TRBV6-5; cdr3_aa: CASRGTEESGELFF; cdr3_nt: TGTGCCAGCAGGGGGACAGAAGAATCCGGGGAGCTGTTTTTT
clone_size: .; d_call: TRBD1; j_call: TRBJ1-5; v_call: TRBV6-2/TRBV6-3; cdr3_aa: CASSIRQGARSNQPQHF; cdr3_nt: TGTGCCAGCAGTATTAGACAGGGGGCTCGTAGCAATCAGCCCCAGCATTTT
clone_size: once; d_call: .; j_call: TRBJ1-1; v_call: TRBV18; cdr3_aa: CASSGSPSGVNTEAFF; cdr3_nt: TGTGCCAGCTCAGGATCCCCTTCCGGGGTGAACACTGAAGCTTTCTTT
clone_size: .; d_call: .; j_call: TRBJ1-2; v_call: TRBV6-5; cdr3_aa: CASSFTAGGYTF; cdr3_nt: TGTGCCAGCAGTTTTACGGCGGGGGGCTACACCTTC
clone_size: .; d_call: TRBD1; j_call: TRBJ2-5; v_call: TRBV20-1; cdr3_aa: CSASIQGVQETQYF; cdr3_nt: TGCAGTGCTAGTATCCAGGGGGTACAAGAGACCCAGTACTTC
clone_size: .; d_call: .; j_call: TRBJ1-3; v_call: TRBV29-1; cdr3_aa: CSVDLTGYSGNTIYF; cdr3_nt: TGCAGCGTTGACCTGACAGGCTACTCTGGAAACACCATATATTTT
clone_size: .; d_call: TRBD2; j_call: TRBJ2-1; v_call: TRBV5-1; cdr3_aa: CASSLGQRGGMNEQFF; cdr3_nt: TGCGCCAGCAGCTTGGGGCAGCGGGGGGGCATGAATGAGCAGTTCTTC
clone_size: .; d_call: .; j_call: TRBJ1-2; v_call: TRBV24-1; cdr3_aa: CATSDLPDYGYTF; cdr3_nt: TGTGCCACCAGTGATTTGCCAGATTATGGCTACACCTTC
clone_size: .; d_call: .; j_call: TRBJ2-3; v_call: TRBV6-4; cdr3_aa: CASSADSGRRSTDTQYF; cdr3_nt: TGTGCCAGCAGTGCGGACAGCGGACGCCGTAGCACAGATACGCAGTATTTT
clone_size: .; d_call: .; j_call: TRBJ2-5; v_call: TRBV18; cdr3_aa: CASSPVTPPRETQYF; cdr3_nt: TGTGCCAGCTCACCAGTCACTCCCCCCCGAGAGACCCAGTACTTC
clone_size: .; d_call: TRBD2; j_call: TRBJ2-3; v_call: TRBV5-4; cdr3_aa: CASSLVLAGAGTDTQYF; cdr3_nt: TGTGCCAGCAGCTTGGTACTAGCGGGGGCCGGCACAGATACGCAGTATTTT
clone_size: once; d_call: .; j_call: TRBJ1-2; v_call: TRBV24-1; cdr3_aa: CATSNPTENYGYTF; cdr3_nt: TGTGCCACCAGTAACCCGACGGAAAACTATGGCTACACCTTC
clone_size: few; d_call: TRBD2; j_call: TRBJ2-1; v_call: TRBV4-2; cdr3_aa: CASSRQTLGGLAGGNEQFF; cdr3_nt: TGTGCCAGCAGCCGTCAAACCCTAGGAGGGCTAGCGGGGGGAAATGAGCAGTTCTTC
clone_size: .; d_call: .; j_call: TRBJ2-3; v_call: TRBV9; cdr3_aa: CASSVVASTDTQYF; cdr3_nt: TGTGCCAGCAGCGTAGTAGCCAGCACAGATACGCAGTATTTT
clone_size: .; d_call: .; j_call: TRBJ2-5; v_call: TRBV7-8; cdr3_aa: CASSLAAGVPLETQYF; cdr3_nt: TGTGCCAGCAGCTTAGCAGCAGGGGTCCCCTTAGAGACCCAGTACTTC
clone_size: .; d_call: TRBD1; j_call: TRBJ2-1; v_call: TRBV24-1; cdr3_aa: CATSDTTGSSYNEQFF; cdr3_nt: TGTGCCACCAGTGATACGACAGGGAGCTCCTACAATGAGCAGTTCTTC
clone_size: once; d_call: .; j_call: TRBJ1-3; v_call: TRBV3-1/TRBV3-2; cdr3_aa: CASSQKVTGNTIYF; cdr3_nt: TGTGCCAGCAGCCAAAAGGTTACTGGAAACACCATATATTTT
clone_size: .; d_call: .; j_call: TRBJ2-5; v_call: TRBV5-1; cdr3_aa: CASSWQGLRETQYF; cdr3_nt: TGCGCCAGCAGCTGGCAGGGATTAAGGGAGACCCAGTACTTC
clone_size: .; d_call: .; j_call: TRBJ1-2; v_call: TRBV30; cdr3_aa: CAWSVRGGYTF; cdr3_nt: TGTGCCTGGAGTGTACGAGGTGGCTACACCTTC
clone_size: few; d_call: .; j_call: TRBJ1-3; v_call: TRBV9; cdr3_aa: CASSSGNTIYF; cdr3_nt: TGTGCCAGCAGCTCTGGAAACACCATATATTTT
clone_size: .; d_call: .; j_call: TRBJ2-5; v_call: TRBV18; cdr3_aa: CASSPATNQETQYF; cdr3_nt: TGTGCCAGCTCACCAGCGACAAACCAAGAGACCCAGTACTTC
clone_size: .; d_call: .; j_call: TRBJ2-3; v_call: TRBV7-2; cdr3_aa: CASSQRVGTFGDTQYF; cdr3_nt: TGTGCCAGCAGCCAAAGGGTCGGGACATTCGGAGATACGCAGTATTTT
clone_size: .; d_call: .; j_call: TRBJ1-6; v_call: TRBV4-3; cdr3_aa: CASSQYSPLHF; cdr3_nt: TGCGCCAGCAGCCAGTATTCACCCCTCCACTTT
clone_size: .; d_call: TRBD1; j_call: TRBJ2-1; v_call: TRBV13; cdr3_aa: CASSLDGQGAYNEQFF; cdr3_nt: TGTGCCAGCAGCTTAGATGGACAGGGGGCGTACAATGAGCAGTTCTTC